Listed below are T cell receptor beta chains from one sample, sequenced in a study of tumor-infiltrating lymphocytes in primary liver carcinoma. A single record per CDR3 protein comes from TCRdb applying MiXCR to the multiplex PCR reads. The repertoire holds 90,000 to 150,000 distinct CDR3 sequences, 50% to 65% seen once, with around 9% in the top ten. The sequenced sample was liver tumor tissue from sampling region 1. The receptors were gathered from a woman aged 55-70 years with primary liver carcinoma and hepatitis B virus infection. Both conserved end residues are part of each CDR3. The order of the fields is clone size, V gene, J gene, D gene, CDR3 DNA, CDR3 protein. A D gene is named only where the DNA matches it firmly. Size values are once, few and many counts, or a class for expanded clones, and some rows have none.

.	TRBV11-3	TRBJ2-1	.	TGTGCCAGCAGCTTAGGGGAAGTAGATGAGCAGCTCTTC	CASSLGEVDEQLF
many	TRBV5-8	TRBJ2-7	.	TGTGCCAGCAGCTTGGCGGGACTGACCTACGAGCAGTACTTC	CASSLAGLTYEQYF
many	TRBV4-2	TRBJ2-7	.	TGTGCCAGCAGCCCCGAGACGGCCGCCTACGAGCAGTACTTC	CASSPETAAYEQYF
.	TRBV11-2	TRBJ2-3	.	TGTGCCAGCGGCTTAAGAGCGATGGGTACAGATACGCAGTATTTT	CASGLRAMGTDTQYF
medium-sized	TRBV29-1	TRBJ2-7	TRBD2	TGCAGCGTTGAAGGCGGGAGGCCCCCATTCTACGAGCAGTACTTC	CSVEGGRPPFYEQYF
.	TRBV11-3	TRBJ2-2	.	TGTGCCAGCAGCTTGGCTAGAAGGGCCTCGGAGCTGTTTTTT	CASSLARRASELFF
few	TRBV5-4	TRBJ1-2	.	TGTGCCAGCAGCTCAAAACAGGGCGCCGGACATCCCAACTATGGCTACACCTTC	CASSSKQGAGHPNYGYTF
.	TRBV6-6	TRBJ2-2	TRBD2	TGTACCAGCAGGGGACTAGCCGAGACCGGGGAGCTGTTTTTT	CTSRGLAETGELFF
.	TRBV28	TRBJ2-3	.	TGTGCCAGCAGTTTACCCCAGGGGAAGAGGACAGATACGCAGTATTTT	CASSLPQGKRTDTQYF
.	TRBV6-6	TRBJ2-5	TRBD1	TGTGCCAGCAGTCCGAGCGGACAGGGGGAGACCCAGTACTTC	CASSPSGQGETQYF
many	TRBV6-1	TRBJ2-1	.	TGTGCCAGCAGTGAAGCCCAGGACTACAATGAGCAGTTCTTC	CASSEAQDYNEQFF
many	TRBV11-2	TRBJ2-7	.	TGTGCCAGCAGCCCCCGGGCGGGACATGAGTACGAGCAGTACTTC	CASSPRAGHEYEQYF
.	TRBV28	TRBJ1-4	.	TGTGCCAGCAGTTTAAGTGAGGCAACTAATGAAAAACTGTTTTTT	CASSLSEATNEKLFF
.	TRBV12-3/TRBV12-4	TRBJ1-3	.	TGTGCCAGCAGGGGTCCTGGACAGCACTCTGGAAACGCCATATATTTT	CASRGPGQHSGNAIYF
many	TRBV12-3/TRBV12-4	TRBJ2-1	.	TGTGCCAGCAGCCCCAGTGCGGACAACAATGAGCAGTTCTTC	CASSPSADNNEQFF
once	TRBV14	TRBJ2-5	.	TGTGCCAGCAACCAACTTAGGTTAGGCTTTGGAGAGACCCAGTACTTC	CASNQLRLGFGETQYF
many	TRBV5-1	TRBJ1-2	TRBD1	TGCGCCAGCAGTCCGAATCCAGGGGGGACGAATCTTAACTATGGCTACACCTTC	CASSPNPGGTNLNYGYTF
.	TRBV6-6	TRBJ2-2	.	TGTGCCAGCAGATACAGGGGCGGGAGATCGAACACCGGGGAGCTGTTTTTT	CASRYRGGRSNTGELFF
few	TRBV12-3/TRBV12-4	TRBJ2-1	.	TGTGCCAGCAGTTACACCGGGAAATATTACAATGAGCAGTTCTTC	CASSYTGKYYNEQFF
.	TRBV25-1	TRBJ2-1	TRBD2	TGTGCCAGCAGTGAAGACAGCGGGAACTCCTACAATGAGCAGTTCTTC	CASSEDSGNSYNEQFF
.	TRBV6-6	TRBJ2-2	.	TGCGCCAGCAGTTACTCGAAAAGTCATAGTGGGCGAGCGAACACCGGGGAGCTGTTTTTT	CASSYSKSHSGRANTGELFF
.	TRBV6-5	TRBJ2-7	TRBD2	TGTGACAGCAGCACGACGGCGGGAGGGTACTACGAGCAGTACTTC	CDSSTTAGGYYEQYF
.	TRBV29-1	TRBJ2-2	TRBD2	TGCAACGTTGGGGCAGTTGGTAGCGGGAGGGATCACGGGGAGCTGTTTTTT	CNVGAVGSGRDHGELFF
few	TRBV29-1	TRBJ2-1	.	TGTAGCGCCCCCGACGCGGTCGGGGAGCTGTTCTTC	CSAPDAVGELFF
.	TRBV28	TRBJ2-2	TRBD1	TGTGCCAGCAGTTTCGGCGCGGCAGGGGGCCTCAGCGGGGAGCTGTTTTTT	CASSFGAAGGLSGELFF
once	TRBV12-3/TRBV12-4	TRBJ1-4	TRBD1	TGTGCCACCAGTTTTAAACAGGGGGTGGCTGAAAAACTGTTTTTT	CATSFKQGVAEKLFF
many	TRBV7-8	TRBJ2-2	TRBD1	TGTGCCAGCAGCTCACAGGGGGCCTCACCTACCGGGGAGCTGTTTTTT	CASSSQGASPTGELFF
.	TRBV4-2	TRBJ2-1	TRBD2	TGTGCCGGCAGCCAAGTCGGGACTAGCGGGCCGTACAATGAGCAGTTCTTC	CAGSQVGTSGPYNEQFF
.	TRBV28	TRBJ1-1	.	TGTGCCAGTCGTGAGGTGAATACTGAAGCTTTCTTT	CASREVNTEAFF
.	TRBV13	TRBJ2-7	TRBD2	TGTGCCAGCAGCTTAGCATCAAGTGCTAGCGGGAGGTACTGGGACGAGCAGTACTTC	CASSLASSASGRYWDEQYF
.	TRBV4-2	TRBJ2-1	.	TGTACCAGCAGCCGGACCAGCGATGAGCAGTTCTTC	CTSSRTSDEQFF
many	TRBV28	TRBJ2-4	TRBD2	TGTGCCAGCAGTTTAGGGACTATAAACATTCAGTACTTC	CASSLGTINIQYF
.	TRBV5-1	TRBJ2-1	TRBD2	TGCGCCAACACGGATCTAGCGGGAGCTACGGAGCAGTTCTTC	CANTDLAGATEQFF
.	TRBV6-1	TRBJ2-7	.	TGTGCCAGCAGTGAAGGAGCTAGTGAAGCCTACGAGCAGTACTTC	CASSEGASEAYEQYF
.	TRBV19	TRBJ2-2	.	TGTGTCAGTAGTATACCCTCACGGGTGGGATACACCGGGGAGCTGTTTTTT	CVSSIPSRVGYTGELFF
many	TRBV5-4	TRBJ1-1	.	TGTGCCAGCAGCTTGGGGCCAGTTGGAAGCACTGAAGCTTTCTTT	CASSLGPVGSTEAFF
.	TRBV11-3	TRBJ2-1	.	TGTGCCAGCAGCTTAGGTCCAGCAGGGGTCAATGAGCAGTTCTTC	CASSLGPAGVNEQFF
few	TRBV5-4	TRBJ2-2	TRBD2	TGTGCCAGCAGCTTGGGAGGGAGGGCCGATGGCGGGGAGCTGTTTTTT	CASSLGGRADGGELFF
many	TRBV4-2	TRBJ2-5	.	TGTGCCAGCAGCCAAGAGGGGGAGACCCAGTACTTC	CASSQEGETQYF
.	TRBV4-2	TRBJ2-7	TRBD2	TGTGCCAGCTGCCAACGGACTAGCGGCCTATCCTACGGGCAGTACTTC	CASCQRTSGLSYGQYF
many	TRBV11-3	TRBJ1-4	TRBD1	TGTGCCAGCAGCTTAGGGGACAGCCGATTAAATGAAAAACTGTTTTTT	CASSLGDSRLNEKLFF
once	TRBV6-2/TRBV6-3	TRBJ2-1	TRBD2	TGTGCCAGCAGATCCGGGACTAGCAGGAATGAACAGCTCTTC	CASRSGTSRNEQLF
many	TRBV10-3	TRBJ2-1	TRBD2	TGTGCCATCAGGGGGACTAGCGGAGACAATGAGCAGTTCTTC	CAIRGTSGDNEQFF
.	TRBV11-2	TRBJ1-1	.	TGTGCTAGCAGCTCAGGGGAGGGCGCGGGAAAAACTGAAGCTTTCTTT	CASSSGEGAGKTEAFF
few	TRBV9	TRBJ1-1	.	TGTGCCAGCAGCACCCGGGACACTCGCACTGAAGCTTTCTTT	CASSTRDTRTEAFF
.	TRBV11-2	TRBJ1-1	TRBD1	TGTGTCAGCAGCTTAAGTCGATTAGGACAGGGGGGCACTGAACCTTTCTTT	CVSSLSRLGQGGTEPFF
.	TRBV10-3	TRBJ2-1	TRBD2	TGTGCCATCAGTCCTAGCGGGAGTGAGCAGTTCTTC	CAISPSGSEQFF
.	TRBV28	TRBJ2-7	.	TGTGCCAGCAGAAGACAGCAAACCTCCTACGAGCAGTACTTC	CASRRQQTSYEQYF
few	TRBV5-4	TRBJ1-1	.	TGTGCCAGCACCCCGCCCGGGGGAGGAACGGTAAACACTGAAGCTTTCTTT	CASTPPGGGTVNTEAFF
.	TRBV7-9	TRBJ1-6	TRBD1	TGTGCCAGCAGCAAACCCGGGACAGGGGGTTCACCCCTCCACTTT	CASSKPGTGGSPLHF
.	TRBV6-2/TRBV6-3	TRBJ2-3	.	TGTGCCAACAGTTACGGCGCCGGCAATCAGCCCCAGTATTTT	CANSYGAGNQPQYF
.	TRBV7-9	TRBJ1-5	.	TGTGCCAGCAGCGGCGGGACATGGCGTCAGCCCCAGCATTTT	CASSGGTWRQPQHF
many	TRBV5-1	TRBJ2-5	TRBD1	TGCGCCAGCAGCCCGAGGGGGCACCAAGAGACCCAGTACTTC	CASSPRGHQETQYF
many	TRBV29-1	TRBJ2-7	TRBD2	TGCAGCGTTTCGGAGACTAGCGGGAGATGGGACGAGCAGTACTTC	CSVSETSGRWDEQYF
.	TRBV11-2	TRBJ2-1	.	TGTGCCAGCAGTGCTGGGACGGTGGAATACAATGAGCAGTTCTTC	CASSAGTVEYNEQFF
.	TRBV11-2	TRBJ2-7	.	TGTACCAGCAGCTTAGTGGGCAGGGGTATAGAGGAGCAGTACTTC	CTSSLVGRGIEEQYF
.	TRBV6-5	TRBJ2-5	TRBD1	TGTGCCAGCAAAGGACAGGGTGGGAGAGAGACCCAGTACTTC	CASKGQGGRETQYF
many	TRBV5-6	TRBJ2-1	.	TGTGCCAGCAGCTGGACACCAAGCTCCTACAATGAGCAGTTCTTC	CASSWTPSSYNEQFF
.	TRBV28	TRBJ1-5	.	TGTGCCAGCATAAGGGTTCGCAATCAGCCCCAGCATTTT	CASIRVRNQPQHF